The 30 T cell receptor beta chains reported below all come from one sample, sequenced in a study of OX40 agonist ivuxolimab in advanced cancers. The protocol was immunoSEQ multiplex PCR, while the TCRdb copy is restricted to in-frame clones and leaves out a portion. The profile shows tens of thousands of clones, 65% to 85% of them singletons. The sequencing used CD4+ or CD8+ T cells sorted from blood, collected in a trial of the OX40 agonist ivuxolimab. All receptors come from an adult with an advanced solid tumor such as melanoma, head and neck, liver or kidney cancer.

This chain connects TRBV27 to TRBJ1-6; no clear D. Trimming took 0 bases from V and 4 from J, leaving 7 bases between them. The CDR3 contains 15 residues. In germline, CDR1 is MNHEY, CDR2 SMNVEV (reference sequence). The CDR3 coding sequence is TGTGCCAGCAGTTTATCGCAGATATATAATTCACCCCTCCACTTT. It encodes CASSLSQIYNSPLHF.

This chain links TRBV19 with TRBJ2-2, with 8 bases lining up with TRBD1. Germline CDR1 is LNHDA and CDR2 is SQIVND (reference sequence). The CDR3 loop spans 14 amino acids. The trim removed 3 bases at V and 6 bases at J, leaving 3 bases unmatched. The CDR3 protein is CASSITGGPGELFF. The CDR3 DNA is TGTGCCAGTAGTATTACAGGGGGTCCCGGGGAGCTGTTTTTT.

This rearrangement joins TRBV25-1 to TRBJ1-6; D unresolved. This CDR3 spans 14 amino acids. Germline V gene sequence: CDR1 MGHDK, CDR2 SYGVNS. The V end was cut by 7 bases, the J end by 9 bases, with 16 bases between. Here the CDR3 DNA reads TGTGCCAGCACCCAGGCAGGAGGCAGTTCACCCCTCCACTTT. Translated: CASTQAGGSSPLHF.

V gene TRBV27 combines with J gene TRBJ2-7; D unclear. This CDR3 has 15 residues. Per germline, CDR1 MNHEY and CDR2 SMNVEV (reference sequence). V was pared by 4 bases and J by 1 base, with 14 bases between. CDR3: CASSSLQLLSYEQYF. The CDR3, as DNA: TGTGCCAGCAGTTCCCTCCAGCTGTTATCCTACGAGCAGTACTTC.

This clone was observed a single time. The CDR3: CAIKGRVDYTF. The CDR3, as DNA: TGTGCCATCAAGGGAAGGGTCGACTACACCTTC. This chain uses TRBV10-3 with TRBJ1-2, with D unclear. The germline gives CDR1 ENHRY, CDR2 SYGVKD. Trimming cost V 7 bases and J 10 bases, with 13 bases left between them. CDR3 size: 11 residues.

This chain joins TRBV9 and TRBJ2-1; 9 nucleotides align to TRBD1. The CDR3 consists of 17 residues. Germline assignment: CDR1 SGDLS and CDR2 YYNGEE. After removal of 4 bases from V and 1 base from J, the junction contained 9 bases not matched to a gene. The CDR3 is CASSPHRGRVSYNEQFF. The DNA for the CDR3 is TGTGCCAGCAGCCCCCACAGGGGGCGAGTATCCTACAATGAGCAGTTCTTC.

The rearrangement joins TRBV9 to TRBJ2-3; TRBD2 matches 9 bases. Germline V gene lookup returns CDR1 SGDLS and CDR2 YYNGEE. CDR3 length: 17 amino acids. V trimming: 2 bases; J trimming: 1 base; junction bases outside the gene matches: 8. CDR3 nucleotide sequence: TGTGCCAGCAGCGTTCCCGGCGGGGGGGCTCGCACAGATACGCAGTATTTT. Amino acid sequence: CASSVPGGGARTDTQYF.

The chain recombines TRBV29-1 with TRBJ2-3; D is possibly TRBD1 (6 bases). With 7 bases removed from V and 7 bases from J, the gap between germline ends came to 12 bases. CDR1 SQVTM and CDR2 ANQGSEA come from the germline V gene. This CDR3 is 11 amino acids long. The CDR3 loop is CSGRQANTQYF. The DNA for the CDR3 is TGCAGCGGAAGACAGGCAAATACGCAGTATTTT.

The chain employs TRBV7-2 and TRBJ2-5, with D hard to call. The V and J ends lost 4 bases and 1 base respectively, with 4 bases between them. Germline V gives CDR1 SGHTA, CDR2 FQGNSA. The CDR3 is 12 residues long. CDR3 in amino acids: CASSYVQETQYF. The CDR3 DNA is TGTGCCAGCAGCTACGTCCAAGAGACCCAGTACTTC.

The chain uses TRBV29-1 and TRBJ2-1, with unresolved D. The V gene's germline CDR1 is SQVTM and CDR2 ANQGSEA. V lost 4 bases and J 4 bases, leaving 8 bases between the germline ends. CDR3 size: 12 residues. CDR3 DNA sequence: TGCAGCGTTGGCAGCTCATACAATGAGCAGTTCTTC. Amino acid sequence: CSVGSSYNEQFF.

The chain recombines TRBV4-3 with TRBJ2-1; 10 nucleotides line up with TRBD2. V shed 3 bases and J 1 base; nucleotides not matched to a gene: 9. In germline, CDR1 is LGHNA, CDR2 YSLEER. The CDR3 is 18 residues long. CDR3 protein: CASSHDDSGGMSYNEQFF. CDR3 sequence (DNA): TGCGCCAGCAGCCATGATGATAGCGGGGGGATGTCCTACAATGAGCAGTTCTTC.

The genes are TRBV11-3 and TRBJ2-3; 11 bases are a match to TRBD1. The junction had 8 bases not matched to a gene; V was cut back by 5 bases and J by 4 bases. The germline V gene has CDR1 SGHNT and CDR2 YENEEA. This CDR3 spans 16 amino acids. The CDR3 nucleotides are TGTGCCAGCAGCAGTTGGGACAGGGGGAAGGCAGATACGCAGTATTTT. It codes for CASSSWDRGKADTQYF.

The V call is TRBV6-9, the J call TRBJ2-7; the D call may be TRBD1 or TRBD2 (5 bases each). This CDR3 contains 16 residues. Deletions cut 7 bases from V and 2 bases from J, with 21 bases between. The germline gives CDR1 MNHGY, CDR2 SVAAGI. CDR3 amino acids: CASNPRGQGFTYEQYF. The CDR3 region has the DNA TGTGCCAGCAATCCGAGGGGTCAGGGTTTCACCTACGAGCAGTACTTC.

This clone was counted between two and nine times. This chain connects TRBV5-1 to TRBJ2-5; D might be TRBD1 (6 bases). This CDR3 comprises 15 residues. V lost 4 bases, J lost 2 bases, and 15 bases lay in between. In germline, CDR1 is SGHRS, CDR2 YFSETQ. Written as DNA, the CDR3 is TGCGCCAGCAGCAGGAATACAGGGAGTCAAGAGACCCAGTACTTC. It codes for CASSRNTGSQETQYF.

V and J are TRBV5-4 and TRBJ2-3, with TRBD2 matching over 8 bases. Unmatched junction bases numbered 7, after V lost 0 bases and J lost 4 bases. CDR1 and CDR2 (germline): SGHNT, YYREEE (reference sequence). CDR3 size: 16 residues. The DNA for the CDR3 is TGTGCCAGCAGCTTGGGCGGGGGGCCGCCGGCAGATACGCAGTATTTT. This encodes CASSLGGGPPADTQYF.

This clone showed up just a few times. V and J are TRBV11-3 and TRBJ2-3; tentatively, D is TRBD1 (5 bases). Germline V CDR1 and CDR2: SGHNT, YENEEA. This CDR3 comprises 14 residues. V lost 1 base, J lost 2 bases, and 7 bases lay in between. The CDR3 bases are TGTGCCAGCAGCTTAGCCAGGGCCACAGATACGCAGTATTTT. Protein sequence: CASSLARATDTQYF.

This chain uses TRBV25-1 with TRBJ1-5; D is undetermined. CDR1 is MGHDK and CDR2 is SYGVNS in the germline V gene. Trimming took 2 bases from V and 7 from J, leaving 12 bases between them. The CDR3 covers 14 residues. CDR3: CASSEVGKNQPQHF. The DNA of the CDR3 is TGTGCCAGCAGTGAAGTAGGGAAGAACCAGCCCCAGCATTTT.

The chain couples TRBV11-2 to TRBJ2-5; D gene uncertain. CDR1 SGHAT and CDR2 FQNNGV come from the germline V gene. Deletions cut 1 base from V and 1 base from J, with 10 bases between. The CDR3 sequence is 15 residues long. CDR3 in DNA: TGTGCCAGCAGCTTAGGAGGCAGATTCCAAGAGACCCAGTACTTC. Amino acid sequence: CASSLGGRFQETQYF.

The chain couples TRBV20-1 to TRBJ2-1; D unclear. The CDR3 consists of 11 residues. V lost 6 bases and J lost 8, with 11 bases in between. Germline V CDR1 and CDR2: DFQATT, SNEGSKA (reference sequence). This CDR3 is CSASMHDEQFF. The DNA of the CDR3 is TGCAGTGCCAGCATGCACGATGAGCAGTTCTTC.

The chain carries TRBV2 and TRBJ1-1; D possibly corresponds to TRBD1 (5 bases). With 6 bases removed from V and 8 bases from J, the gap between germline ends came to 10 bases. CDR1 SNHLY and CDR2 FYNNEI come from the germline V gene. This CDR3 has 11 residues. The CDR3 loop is CASRSYREAFF. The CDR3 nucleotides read TGTGCCAGCAGAAGCTACAGGGAAGCTTTCTTT.

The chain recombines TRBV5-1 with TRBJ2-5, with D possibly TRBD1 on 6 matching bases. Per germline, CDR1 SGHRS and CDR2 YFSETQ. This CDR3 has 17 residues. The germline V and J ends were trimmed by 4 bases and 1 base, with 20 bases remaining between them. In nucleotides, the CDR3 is TGCGCCAGCAGCCCCTTTGCGGACAGTGAGTCCCAAGAGACCCAGTACTTC. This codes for CASSPFADSESQETQYF. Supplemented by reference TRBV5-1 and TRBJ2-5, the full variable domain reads KAGVTQTPRYLIKTRGQQVTLSCSPISGHRSVSWYQQTPGQGLQFLFEYFSETQRNKGNFPGRFSGRQFSNSRSEMNVSTLELGDSALYLCASSPFADSESQETQYFGPGTRLLVL.

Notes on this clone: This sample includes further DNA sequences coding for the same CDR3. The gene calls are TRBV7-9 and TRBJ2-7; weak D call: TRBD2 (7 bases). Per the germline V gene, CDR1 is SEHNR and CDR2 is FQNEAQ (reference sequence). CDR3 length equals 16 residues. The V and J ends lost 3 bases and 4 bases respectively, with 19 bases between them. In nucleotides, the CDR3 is TGTGCCAGCAGCTTGGGTGACGGGGGGCGCTTATACGAGCAGTACTTC. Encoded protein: CASSLGDGGRLYEQYF.

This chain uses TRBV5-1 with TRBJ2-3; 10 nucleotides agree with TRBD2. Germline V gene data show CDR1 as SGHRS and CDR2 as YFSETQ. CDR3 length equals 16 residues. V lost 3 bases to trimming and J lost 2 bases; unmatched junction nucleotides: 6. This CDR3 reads CASSWGLAGVTDTQYF. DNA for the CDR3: TGCGCCAGCAGCTGGGGGCTAGCGGGGGTCACAGATACGCAGTATTTT.

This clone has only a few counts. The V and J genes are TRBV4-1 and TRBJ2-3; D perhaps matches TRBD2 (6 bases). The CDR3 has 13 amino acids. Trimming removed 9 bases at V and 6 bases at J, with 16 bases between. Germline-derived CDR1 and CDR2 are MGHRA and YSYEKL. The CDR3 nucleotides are TGCGCCAGATCCAGGAGGGGTCCGGATACGCAGTATTTT. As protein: CARSRRGPDTQYF.

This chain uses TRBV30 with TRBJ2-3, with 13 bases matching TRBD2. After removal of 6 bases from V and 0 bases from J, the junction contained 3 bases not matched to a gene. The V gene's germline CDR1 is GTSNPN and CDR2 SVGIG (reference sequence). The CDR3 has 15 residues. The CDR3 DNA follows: TGTGCCTGCGGGACTAGCGGGGTAAGCACAGATACGCAGTATTTT. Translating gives CACGTSGVSTDTQYF.

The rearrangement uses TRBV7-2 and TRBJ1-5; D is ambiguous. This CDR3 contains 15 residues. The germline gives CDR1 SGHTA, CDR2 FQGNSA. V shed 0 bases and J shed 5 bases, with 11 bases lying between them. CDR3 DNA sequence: TGTGCCAGCAGCTTAGCGTTGGGGTCGGATCAGCCCCAGCATTTT. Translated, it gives CASSLALGSDQPQHF.

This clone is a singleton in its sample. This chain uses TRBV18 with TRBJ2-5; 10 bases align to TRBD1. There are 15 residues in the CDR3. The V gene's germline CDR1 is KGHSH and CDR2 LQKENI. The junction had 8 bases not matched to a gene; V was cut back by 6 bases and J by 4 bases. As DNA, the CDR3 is TGTGCCAGCTCCCCGGACAGGGGGTCTTCAGAGACCCAGTACTTC. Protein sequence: CASSPDRGSSETQYF.

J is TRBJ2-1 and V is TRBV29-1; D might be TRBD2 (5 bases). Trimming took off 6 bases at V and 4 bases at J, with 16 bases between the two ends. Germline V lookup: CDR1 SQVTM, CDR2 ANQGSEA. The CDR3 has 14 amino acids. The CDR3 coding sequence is TGCAGCGTCATTGGGCGGGCGAAATACAATGAGCAGTTCTTC. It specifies CSVIGRAKYNEQFF.

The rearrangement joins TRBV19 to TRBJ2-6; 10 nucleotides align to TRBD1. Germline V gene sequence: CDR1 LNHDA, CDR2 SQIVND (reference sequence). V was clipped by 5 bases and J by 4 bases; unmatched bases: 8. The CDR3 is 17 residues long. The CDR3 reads CASSRDRGNIGANVLTF. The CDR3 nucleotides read TGTGCCAGTAGTCGGGACAGGGGTAATATAGGGGCCAACGTCCTGACTTTC.

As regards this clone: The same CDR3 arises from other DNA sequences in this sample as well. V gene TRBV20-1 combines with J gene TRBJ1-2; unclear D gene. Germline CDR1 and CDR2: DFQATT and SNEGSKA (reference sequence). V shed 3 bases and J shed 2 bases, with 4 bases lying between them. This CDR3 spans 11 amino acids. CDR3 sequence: CSARDNYGYTF. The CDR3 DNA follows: TGCAGTGCTAGGGACAACTATGGCTACACCTTC.